This T cell receptor beta chain came from a study of beta chain features in type 1 diabetes. All of the isolated RNA was reverse transcribed, so expressed TCRB transcripts were sequenced. The assay was immunoSEQ multiplex PCR, and TCRdb's table has in-frame clones only and misses some. The table lists about 260,000 clones, about 70% of them singletons. The CDR3 runs 16 residues. CDR1 is MDHEN and CDR2 is SYDVKM in the germline V gene. J gave up 10 bases and V 2 bases, and 9 bases lay outside the gene matches. The sample taken for sequencing was naive CD4+ T cells from blood. The TCR sequence derives from a man younger than 45 in good health. J is TRBJ2-1 and V is TRBV28; TRBD2 aligns across 12 bases. DNA of the CDR3: TGTGCCAGCAGTTTAAGCCTAGCGGGAGGGCCGCGAGAGCAGTTCTTC. Translation: CASSLSLAGGPREQFF.